This T cell receptor beta chain was sequenced for a study of cytomegalovirus exposure and HLA in healthy donors. Vbeta (60) and Jbeta (13) primers were used in the PCR. This table comes from immunoSEQ multiplex PCR, and its TCRdb copy is limited to in-frame clones, with some not included. The data contain over 150,000 clones, roughly three quarters of them singletons. CDR1 MNHEY and CDR2 SVGAGI come from the germline V gene. This CDR3 comprises 15 residues. V shed 2 bases, J shed 5 bases, and the junction held 4 bases outside the gene matches. Donors likely had unrecorded immune exposures despite being nominally healthy when sampled. This clone was recorded a few times. Its specificity is not known. Study observations and caveats: Donors were assumed by presence/absence analyses to have roughly uniform sequencing depth. Sequencing likely produced, as an artifact, a cluster of highly shared sequence variants. TCR beta chains numbering more than 150 were designated cytomegalovirus-associated.

The rearrangement joins TRBV6-5 to TRBJ2-1; 9 nucleotides align to TRBD2. The clonotype originates from a man aged 25-40 years in good health and CMV-seropositive. The sample taken for sequencing was PBMCs. The CDR3 DNA follows: TGTGCCAGCAGTTACCGGCTAGCGGGAAACAATGAGCAGTTCTTC. Protein: CASSYRLAGNNEQFF.